This T cell receptor beta chain was sequenced in a study of T cells in Graves' hyperthyroidism and ophthalmopathy (dated by TCRdb to about 2019). Regarding the study in general: Peripheral blood was sampled at the time of initial diagnosis, prior to any treatment. A discovery cohort of about a hundred patients, 43 with Graves' ophthalmopathy and approximately 55 with stable Graves' hyperthyroidism, was used to find distinguishing TCR V-J signatures. The approximately 100 discovery patients were divided at random into training and test sets in a 7:3 ratio. According to the paper, TCR Vbeta CDR3 sequencing was carried out on some 140 peripheral blood samples, which came from about 45 ophthalmopathy, approximately 72 hyperthyroidism and about 17 progressor patients. Prospective prediction of ophthalmopathy was tested in an independent validation cohort consisting of 18 to 20 hyperthyroidism patients and some 15 patients who later progressed to ophthalmopathy. Following sampling, methimazole starting at 30 mg daily was given to hyperthyroidism patients, and high-dose intravenous methylprednisolone was given to ophthalmopathy patients. The study also compared thyroid tissue and blood T-cell repertoires from about six Graves' hyperthyroidism patients.

Stable Graves' hyperthyroidism was defined as the absence of progression to ophthalmopathy over 18 months of follow-up. Hyperthyroidism patients were newly diagnosed, had a disease duration of under 2 months, and were aged 18 to 65 years. Patients with uncontrolled infections, other autoimmune diseases, pregnancy or lactation were excluded. Diagnoses relied on clinical symptoms, serum thyroxine and TRAb, thyroid ultrasound and orbital computed tomography. PBMCs were separated from roughly 9.3 ml of fresh peripheral blood using Ficoll-Paque density gradient centrifugation. Total RNA was extracted with Trizol reagent, and quality was checked on an Agilent 2100 Bioanalyzer. The TCR beta CDR3 regions were amplified from RNA transcripts. A first-round RT-PCR of the TCR CDR3 used the HTBI primer set with the Qiagen OneStep RT-PCR kit. The libraries were constructed in a second round of multiplex PCR and then size-selected and purified. Paired-end sequencing of the libraries was performed with 100 bp reads on an Illumina HiSeq2000. As for the authors' bioinformatics: SOAPnuke was used to process the raw data, throwing out any read that contained adapters or uncalled bases, had a mean Phred below 15, or lacked an exact constant-primer or identifier match. COPE v1.2.5 was used to merge high-quality paired reads, and clonotypes were defined as unique nucleotide sequences. Clonotypes were aligned to IMGT TRBV, TRBD and TRBJ reference segments using MiTCR v1.1. The analysis included only V-J combinations with a frequency above 0.0001, which together covered about 99% of the repertoires. A TCS score was defined as the ratio of F50 (clonal expansion) to E x V (chaos), with BLOSUM62-based TCRdist applied between CDR3 peptides within each V-J. Welch's t-statistics and random forest reduced around 520 V-J features to 10 to 15, which were used in a naive Bayes classifier (R e1071). TCRdb trimmed public reads at Q25 via fastp, called clones via MiXCR and kept in-frame beta chains. Rows are combined by CDR3 protein, so each entry shows the most common genes and DNA. The V and J calls shown here were made by TCRdb, not taken from the authors' results. Across this sample there are roughly 740,000 distinct CDR3 sequences, with about a sixth seen only once. The top ten hold over 7.5% of the sample.

The study at large found these results: In validation, progression to ophthalmopathy was predicted by the model with around 71% sensitivity and roughly 76% specificity, a median of about 6.8 months before onset. In cross-validation, a model built on a 13 V-J signature told ophthalmopathy apart from stable hyperthyroidism with less than 90% sensitivity and approximately 81% specificity, and in testing the same model reached 80%/75%. No statistical method was used to fix the sample size in advance, and group allocation was not hidden from the investigators. Most expanded thyroid clonotypes (frequency above 0.001) were also found in blood, which suggests that blood repertoires may mirror thyroid immune responses.

The junction shows trimming of 6 bases on V and 5 bases on J, and the gene matches do not reach 10 bases of it. The CDR3 runs 15 amino acids, cysteine and phenylalanine included. The CDR3 DNA has 45 bases and is translated from base 1. This clonotype was observed at least ten times. Its antigen has not been determined. One base away there is no much larger clone; base qualities are not given. This sequence was found in a man between 18 and 29 years old with Graves' hyperthyroidism. Specimen: blood. The chain employs TRBV12-3 or TRBV12-4 and TRBJ2-3, and 8 junction bases match TRBD2. The DNA sequence is given as TGTGCCAGCAGCTACCCAAGCGGGAGTATAGATACGCAGTATTTT. This is translated as CASSYPSGSIDTQYF.